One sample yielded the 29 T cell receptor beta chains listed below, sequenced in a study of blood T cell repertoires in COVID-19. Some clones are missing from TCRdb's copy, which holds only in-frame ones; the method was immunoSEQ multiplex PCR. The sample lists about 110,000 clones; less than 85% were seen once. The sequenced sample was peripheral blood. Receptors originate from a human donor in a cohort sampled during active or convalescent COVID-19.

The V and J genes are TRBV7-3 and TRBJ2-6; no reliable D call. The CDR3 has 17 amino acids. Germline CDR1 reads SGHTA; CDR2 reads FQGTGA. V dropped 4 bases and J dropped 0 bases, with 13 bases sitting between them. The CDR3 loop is CASSWAGHDSGANVLTF. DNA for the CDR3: TGTGCCAGCAGCTGGGCAGGTCATGACTCTGGGGCCAACGTCCTGACTTTC.

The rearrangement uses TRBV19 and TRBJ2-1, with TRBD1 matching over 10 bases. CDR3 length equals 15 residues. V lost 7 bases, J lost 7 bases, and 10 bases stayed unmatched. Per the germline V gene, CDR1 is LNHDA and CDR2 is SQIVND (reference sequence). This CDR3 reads CASKTPGQGTNEQFF. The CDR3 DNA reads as TGTGCCAGTAAGACTCCGGGACAGGGGACGAATGAGCAGTTCTTC.

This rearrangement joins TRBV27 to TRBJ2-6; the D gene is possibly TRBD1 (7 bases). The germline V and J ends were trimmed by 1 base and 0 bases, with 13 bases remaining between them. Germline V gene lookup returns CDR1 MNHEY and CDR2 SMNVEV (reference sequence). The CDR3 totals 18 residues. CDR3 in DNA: TGTGCCAGCAGTTTATACGCAGGGGGGAACTCTGGGGCCAACGTCCTGACTTTC. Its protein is CASSLYAGGNSGANVLTF.

The CDR3 DNA reads as TGTGCCAGCAGCTTAGCGCAGGGGACAGGGCGACAGCCCCAGCATTTT. It yields the protein CASSLAQGTGRQPQHF. The rearrangement links TRBV7-8 to TRBJ1-5; 9 bases map to TRBD1. This CDR3 contains 16 residues. The J segment lost 7 bases and the V segment lost 0 bases, leaving 7 bases of the junction unmatched. Germline V gene lookup returns CDR1 SGHVS and CDR2 FQNEAQ.

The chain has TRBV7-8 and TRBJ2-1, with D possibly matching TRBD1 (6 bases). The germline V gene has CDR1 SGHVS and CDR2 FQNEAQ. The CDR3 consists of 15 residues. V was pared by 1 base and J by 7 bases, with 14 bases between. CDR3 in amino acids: CASSLVIGQLNEQFF. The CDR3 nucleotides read TGTGCCAGCAGCTTAGTTATCGGACAGCTGAATGAGCAGTTCTTC. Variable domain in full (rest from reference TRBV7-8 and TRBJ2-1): GAGVSQSPRYKVAKRGQDVALRCDPISGHVSLFWYQQALGQGPEFLTYFQNEAQLDKSGLPSDRFFAERPEGSVSTLKIQRTQQEDSAVYLCASSLVIGQLNEQFFGPGTRLTVL.

This chain's CDR3 is CSVSTGGIGYTF. The CDR3 nucleotides read TGCAGCGTCTCGACAGGGGGAATCGGCTACACCTTC. V is TRBV29-1 and J is TRBJ1-2; 9 nucleotides agree with TRBD1. Trimming took 6 bases from V and 8 from J; bases not matched to a gene: 7. Looked up from germline, CDR1 is SQVTM and CDR2 is ANQGSEA. This CDR3 comprises 12 residues.

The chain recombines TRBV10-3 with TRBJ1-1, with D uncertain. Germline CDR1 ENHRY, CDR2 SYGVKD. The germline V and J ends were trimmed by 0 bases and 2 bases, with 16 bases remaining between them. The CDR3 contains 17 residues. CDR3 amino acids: CAISESPGSPLNTEAFF. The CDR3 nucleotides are TGTGCCATCAGTGAGTCTCCGGGGTCCCCTCTCAACACTGAAGCTTTCTTT.

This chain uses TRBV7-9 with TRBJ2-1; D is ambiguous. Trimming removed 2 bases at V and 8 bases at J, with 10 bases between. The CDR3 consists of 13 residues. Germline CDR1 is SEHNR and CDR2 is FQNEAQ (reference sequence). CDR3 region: CASSLYSIYEQFF. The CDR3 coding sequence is TGTGCCAGCAGCTTATACAGTATCTATGAGCAGTTCTTC.

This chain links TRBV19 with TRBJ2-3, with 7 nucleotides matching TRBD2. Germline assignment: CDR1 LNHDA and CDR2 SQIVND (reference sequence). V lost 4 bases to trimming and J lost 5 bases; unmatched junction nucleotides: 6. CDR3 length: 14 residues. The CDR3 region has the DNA TGTGCCAGTAGTACAAGCGGGAATGGAGATACGCAGTATTTT. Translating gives CASSTSGNGDTQYF.

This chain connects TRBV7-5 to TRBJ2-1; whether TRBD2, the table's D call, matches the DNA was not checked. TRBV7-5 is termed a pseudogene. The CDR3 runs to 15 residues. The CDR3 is CARSHFPCSYNEQFF. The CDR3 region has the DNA TGTGCCAGAAGCCACTTCCCCTGCTCCTACAATGAGCAGTTCTTC.

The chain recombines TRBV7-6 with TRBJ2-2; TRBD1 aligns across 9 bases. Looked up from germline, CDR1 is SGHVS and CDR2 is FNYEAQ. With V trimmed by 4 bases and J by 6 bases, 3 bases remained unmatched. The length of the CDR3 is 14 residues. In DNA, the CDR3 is TGTGCCAGCAGCTACCGGACAGGGGCCGGGGAGCTGTTTTTT. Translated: CASSYRTGAGELFF.

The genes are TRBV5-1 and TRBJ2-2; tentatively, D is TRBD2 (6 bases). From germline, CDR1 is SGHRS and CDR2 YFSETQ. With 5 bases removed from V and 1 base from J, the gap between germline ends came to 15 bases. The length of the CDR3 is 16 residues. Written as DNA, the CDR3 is TGCGCCAGCAGGTCGCCCGGGACTGAGAACACCGGGGAGCTGTTTTTT. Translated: CASRSPGTENTGELFF.

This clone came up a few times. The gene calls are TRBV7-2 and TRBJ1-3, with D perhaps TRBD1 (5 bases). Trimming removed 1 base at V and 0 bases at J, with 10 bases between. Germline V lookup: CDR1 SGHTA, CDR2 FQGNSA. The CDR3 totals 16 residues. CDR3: CASSLVGVGSGNTIYF. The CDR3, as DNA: TGTGCCAGCAGCTTAGTAGGGGTTGGCTCTGGAAACACCATATATTTT. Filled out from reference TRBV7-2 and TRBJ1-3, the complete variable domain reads GAGVSQSPSNKVTEKGKDVELRCDPISGHTALYWYRQSLGQGLEFLIYFQGNSAPDKSGLPSDRFSAERTGGSVSTLTIQRTQQEDSAVYLCASSLVGVGSGNTIYFGEGSWLTVV.

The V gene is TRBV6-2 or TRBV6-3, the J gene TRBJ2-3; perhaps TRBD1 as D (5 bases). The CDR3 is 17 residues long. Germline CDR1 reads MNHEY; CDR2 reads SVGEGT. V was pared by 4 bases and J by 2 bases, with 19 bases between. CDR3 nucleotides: TGTGCCAGCAGTTTTACTTATCACAGGATAATCACAGATACGCAGTATTTT. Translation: CASSFTYHRIITDTQYF.

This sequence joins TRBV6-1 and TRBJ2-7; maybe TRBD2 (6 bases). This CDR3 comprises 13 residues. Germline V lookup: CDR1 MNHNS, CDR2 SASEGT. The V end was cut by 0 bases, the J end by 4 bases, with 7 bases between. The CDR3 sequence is CASSEAAGYEQYF. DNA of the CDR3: TGTGCCAGCAGTGAAGCCGCGGGGTACGAGCAGTACTTC.

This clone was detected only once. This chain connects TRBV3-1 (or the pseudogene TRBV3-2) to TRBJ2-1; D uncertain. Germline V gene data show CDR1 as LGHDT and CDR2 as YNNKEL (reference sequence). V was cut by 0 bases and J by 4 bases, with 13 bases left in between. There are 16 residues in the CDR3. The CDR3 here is CASSQDSTTPYNEQFF. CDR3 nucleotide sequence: TGTGCCAGCAGCCAAGATAGTACTACGCCTTACAATGAGCAGTTCTTC.

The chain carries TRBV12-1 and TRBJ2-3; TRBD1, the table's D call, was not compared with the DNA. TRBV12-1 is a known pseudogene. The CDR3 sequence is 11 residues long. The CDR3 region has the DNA TGTGCCAGCAGCCACACAGATACGCAGTATTTT. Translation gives CASSHTDTQYF.

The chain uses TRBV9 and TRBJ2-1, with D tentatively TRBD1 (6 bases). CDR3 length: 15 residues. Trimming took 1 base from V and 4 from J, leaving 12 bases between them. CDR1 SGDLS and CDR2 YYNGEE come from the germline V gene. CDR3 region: CASSVNQGQYNEQFF. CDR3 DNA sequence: TGTGCCAGCAGCGTAAACCAGGGGCAATACAATGAGCAGTTCTTC.

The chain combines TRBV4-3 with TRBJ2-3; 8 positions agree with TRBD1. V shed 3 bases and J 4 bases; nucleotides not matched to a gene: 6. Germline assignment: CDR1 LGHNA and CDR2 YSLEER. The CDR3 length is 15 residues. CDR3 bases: TGCGCCAGCAGCCAGCTCAGGGGGCGGGCAGATACGCAGTATTTT. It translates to CASSQLRGRADTQYF.

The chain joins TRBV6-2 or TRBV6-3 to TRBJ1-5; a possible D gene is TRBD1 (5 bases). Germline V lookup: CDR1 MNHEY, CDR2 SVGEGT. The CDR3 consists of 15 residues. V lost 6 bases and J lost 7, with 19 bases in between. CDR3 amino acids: CASSPGRVVWQPQHF. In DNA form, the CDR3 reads TGTGCCAGCAGCCCCGGCAGGGTAGTGTGGCAGCCCCAGCATTTT.

This CDR3 reads CASSPGTSGLKGETQYF. CDR3 bases: TGTGCCAGCAGCCCGGGGACTAGCGGTTTAAAGGGGGAGACCCAGTACTTC. The genes are TRBV11-3 and TRBJ2-5; 11 bases agree with TRBD2. After removal of 5 bases from V and 5 bases from J, the junction contained 13 bases not matched to a gene. Germline CDR1 and CDR2: SGHNT and YENEEA. The CDR3 extends over 17 amino acids.

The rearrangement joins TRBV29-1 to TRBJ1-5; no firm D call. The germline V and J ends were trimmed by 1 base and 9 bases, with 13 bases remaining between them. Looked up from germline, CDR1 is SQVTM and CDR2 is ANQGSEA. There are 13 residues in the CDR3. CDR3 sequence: CSVEVDGSGPQHF. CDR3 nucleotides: TGCAGCGTTGAAGTTGACGGTTCGGGGCCCCAGCATTTT.

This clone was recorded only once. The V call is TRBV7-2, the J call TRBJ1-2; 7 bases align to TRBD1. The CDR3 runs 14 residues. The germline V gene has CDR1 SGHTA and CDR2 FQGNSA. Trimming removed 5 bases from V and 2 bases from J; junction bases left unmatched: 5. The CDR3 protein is CASSHLGQNYGYTF. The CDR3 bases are TGTGCCAGCAGCCACCTGGGACAGAACTATGGCTACACCTTC.

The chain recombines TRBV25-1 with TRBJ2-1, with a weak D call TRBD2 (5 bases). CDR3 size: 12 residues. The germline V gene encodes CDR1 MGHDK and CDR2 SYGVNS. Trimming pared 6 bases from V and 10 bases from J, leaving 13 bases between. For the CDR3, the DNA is TGTGCCAGCAGGGACTCCCCGAGGGAGCAGTTCTTC. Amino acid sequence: CASRDSPREQFF.

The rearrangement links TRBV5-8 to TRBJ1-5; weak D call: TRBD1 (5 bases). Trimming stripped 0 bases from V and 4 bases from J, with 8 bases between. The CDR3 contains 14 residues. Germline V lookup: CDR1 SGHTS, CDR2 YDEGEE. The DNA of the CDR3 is TGTGCCAGCAGCTTGGGCAGGGAAAATCAGCCCCAGCATTTT. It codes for CASSLGRENQPQHF.

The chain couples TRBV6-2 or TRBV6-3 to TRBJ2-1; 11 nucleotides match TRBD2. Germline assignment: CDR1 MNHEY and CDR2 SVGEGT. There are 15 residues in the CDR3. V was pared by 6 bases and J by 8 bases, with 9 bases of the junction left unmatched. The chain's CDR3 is CASSASGGYTHEQFF. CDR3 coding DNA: TGTGCCAGCAGCGCTAGCGGGGGGTATACTCATGAGCAGTTCTTC.

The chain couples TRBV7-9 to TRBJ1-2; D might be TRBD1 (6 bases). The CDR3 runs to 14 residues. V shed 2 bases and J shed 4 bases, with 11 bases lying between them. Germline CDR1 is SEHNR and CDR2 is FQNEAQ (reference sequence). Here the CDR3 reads CASSLQGHSYGYTF. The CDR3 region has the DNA TGTGCCAGCAGCTTACAGGGGCATAGCTATGGCTACACCTTC.

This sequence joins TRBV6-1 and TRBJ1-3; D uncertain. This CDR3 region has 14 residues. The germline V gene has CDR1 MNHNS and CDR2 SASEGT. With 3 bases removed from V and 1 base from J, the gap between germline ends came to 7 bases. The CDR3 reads CASSERGSGNTIYF. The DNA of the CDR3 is TGTGCCAGCAGTGAGCGAGGATCTGGAAACACCATATATTTT.

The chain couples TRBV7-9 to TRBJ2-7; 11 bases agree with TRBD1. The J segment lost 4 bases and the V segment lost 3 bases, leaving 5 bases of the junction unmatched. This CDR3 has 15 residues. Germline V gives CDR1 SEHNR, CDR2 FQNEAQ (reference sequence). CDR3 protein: CASSFPDRGRYEQYF. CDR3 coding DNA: TGTGCCAGCAGCTTCCCGGACAGGGGGCGGTACGAGCAGTACTTC.